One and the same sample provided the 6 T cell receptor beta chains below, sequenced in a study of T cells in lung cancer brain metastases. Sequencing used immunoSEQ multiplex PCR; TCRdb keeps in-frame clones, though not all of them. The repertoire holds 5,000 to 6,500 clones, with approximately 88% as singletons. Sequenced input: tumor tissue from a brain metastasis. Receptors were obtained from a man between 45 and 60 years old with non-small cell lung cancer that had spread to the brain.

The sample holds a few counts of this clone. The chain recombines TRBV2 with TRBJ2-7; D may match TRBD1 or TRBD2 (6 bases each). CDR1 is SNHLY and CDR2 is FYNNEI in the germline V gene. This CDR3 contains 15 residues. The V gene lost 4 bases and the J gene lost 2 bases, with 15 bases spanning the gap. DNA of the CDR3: TGTGCCAGCAGTGTTGCGGGACAAGCTCCCTACGAGCAGTACTTC. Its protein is CASSVAGQAPYEQYF. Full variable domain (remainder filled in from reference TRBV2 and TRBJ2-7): EPEVTQTPSHQVTQMGQEVILRCVPISNHLYFYWYRQILGQKVEFLVSFYNNEISEKSEIFDDQFSVERPDGSNFTLKIRSTKLEDSAMYFCASSVAGQAPYEQYFGPGTRLTVT.

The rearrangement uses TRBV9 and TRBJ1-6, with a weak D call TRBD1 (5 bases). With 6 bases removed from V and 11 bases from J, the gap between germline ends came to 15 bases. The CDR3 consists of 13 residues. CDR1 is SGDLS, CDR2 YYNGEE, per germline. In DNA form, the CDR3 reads TGTGCCAGCAACCATGGGGAGGGGACACCCCTCCACTTT. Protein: CASNHGEGTPLHF.

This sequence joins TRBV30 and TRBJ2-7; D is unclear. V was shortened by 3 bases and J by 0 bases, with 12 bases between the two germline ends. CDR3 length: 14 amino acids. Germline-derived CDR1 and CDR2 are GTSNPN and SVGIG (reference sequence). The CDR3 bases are TGTGCCTGGAGGATTGGCAGTGGCTCCTACGAGCAGTACTTC. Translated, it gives CAWRIGSGSYEQYF.

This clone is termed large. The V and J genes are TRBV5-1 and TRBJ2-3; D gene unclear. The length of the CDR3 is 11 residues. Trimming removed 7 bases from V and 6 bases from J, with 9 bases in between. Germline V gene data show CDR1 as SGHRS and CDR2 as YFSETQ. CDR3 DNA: TGCGCCAGCGGGAAAGGGGATACGCAGTATTTT. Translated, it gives CASGKGDTQYF.

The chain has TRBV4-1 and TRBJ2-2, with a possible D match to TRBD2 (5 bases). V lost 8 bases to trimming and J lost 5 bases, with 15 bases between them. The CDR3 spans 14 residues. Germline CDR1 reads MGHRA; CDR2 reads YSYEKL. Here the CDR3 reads CASRDYYSTGELFF. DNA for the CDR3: TGCGCCAGCCGAGACTATTATTCAACCGGGGAGCTGTTTTTT.

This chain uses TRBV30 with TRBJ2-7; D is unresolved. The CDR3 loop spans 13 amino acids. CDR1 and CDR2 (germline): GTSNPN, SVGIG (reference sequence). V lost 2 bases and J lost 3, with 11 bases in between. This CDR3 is CAWSRRVIYEQYF. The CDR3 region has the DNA TGTGCCTGGAGTCGTAGGGTGATCTACGAGCAGTACTTC.